This T cell receptor beta chain was captured in a study of blood T cell repertoires in COVID-19. Some clones are missing from TCRdb's copy, which holds only in-frame ones; the method was immunoSEQ multiplex PCR. The sample contains 7,000 or so clones, 89% of which appear only once. The specimen sequenced was peripheral blood. This sequence originates from a man in his 70s with active COVID-19.

CDR3 nucleotide sequence: TGTGCCAGCAGCCAAGGGGCCTCTATGGAAGCTTTCTTT. Its translation is CASSQGASMEAFF. The chain links TRBV3-1 (or the pseudogene TRBV3-2) to TRBJ1-1; D is unresolved. CDR1 LGHDT and CDR2 YNNKEL come from the germline V gene (reference sequence). The germline V and J ends were trimmed by 1 base and 8 bases, with 11 bases remaining between them. This CDR3 spans 13 amino acids.